These 10 T cell receptor beta chains originate from one sample sequenced in a study of blood T cell repertoires in COVID-19. TCRdb's copy holds only in-frame clones and misses some; the assay was immunoSEQ multiplex PCR. The table records roughly 140,000 clones, roughly 88% of them present only once. Input material: peripheral blood. These receptor sequences come from a woman aged 45-60 years in a cohort sampled during active or convalescent COVID-19.

This chain's CDR3 is CASSENWGRGGYTF. DNA for the CDR3: TGTGCCAGCAGTGAAAATTGGGGGCGCGGTGGCTACACCTTC. This rearrangement joins TRBV2 to TRBJ1-2; tentative D call: TRBD1 (6 bases). V was clipped by 2 bases and J by 7 bases, with 14 bases between them. The CDR3 length is 14 residues. Germline CDR1 is SNHLY and CDR2 is FYNNEI.

This sequence joins TRBV4-1 and TRBJ2-3; 10 nucleotides line up with TRBD2. V lost 5 bases to trimming and J lost 3 bases; unmatched junction nucleotides: 14. CDR1 and CDR2 from the germline V gene are MGHRA and YSYEKL. The CDR3 runs to 18 residues. The CDR3 loop reads CASSDSWGAGGRTDTQYF. For the CDR3, the DNA is TGCGCCAGCAGCGACTCTTGGGGAGCGGGGGGGCGGACAGATACGCAGTATTTT.

The rearrangement uses TRBV5-1 and TRBJ2-3; TRBD1 is a possible D gene (5 bases). CDR3 length equals 15 residues. Between the trimmed V and J ends, which lost 0 bases and 3 bases, there was a span of 11 bases. From germline, CDR1 is SGHRS and CDR2 YFSETQ. The CDR3 nucleotides are TGCGCCAGCAGCTTGGCAGGGTACAGTACAGATACGCAGTATTTT. Amino acid sequence: CASSLAGYSTDTQYF.

This chain uses TRBV7-2 with TRBJ2-5; D may be TRBD2 (6 bases). CDR3 length: 13 amino acids. Trimming cost V 5 bases and J 4 bases, with 11 bases left between them. Germline V gene sequence: CDR1 SGHTA, CDR2 FQGNSA. In nucleotides, the CDR3 is TGTGCCAGCAGCGGGGGGTGGGGAGAGACCCAGTACTTC. The encoded protein is CASSGGWGETQYF.

This chain links TRBV7-3 with TRBJ2-1; 10 bases are shared with TRBD2. Germline V lookup: CDR1 SGHTA, CDR2 FQGTGA. This CDR3 is built from 15 residues. V gave up 2 bases and J gave up 3 bases; unmatched junction bases: 1. The CDR3 nucleotides read TGTGCCAGCAGCTTAGCTAGCGGGGGCTACAATGAGCAGTTCTTC. As protein: CASSLASGGYNEQFF.

The rearrangement uses TRBV19 and TRBJ1-1, with D maybe TRBD1 (5 bases). Per germline, CDR1 LNHDA and CDR2 SQIVND (reference sequence). The CDR3 consists of 16 residues. Trimming removed 2 bases at V and 6 bases at J, with 19 bases between. CDR3 sequence reads: CASSIKWLGRGAEAFF. CDR3 nucleotides: TGTGCCAGTAGTATAAAATGGTTAGGGAGGGGAGCTGAAGCTTTCTTT.

The chain uses TRBV9 and TRBJ2-5; 7 bases fit TRBD1. Germline-derived CDR1 and CDR2 are SGDLS and YYNGEE. The CDR3 consists of 15 residues. Unmatched junction bases numbered 10, after V lost 3 bases and J lost 5 bases. CDR3 DNA: TGTGCCAGCAGCGGGGACAGCTCCAGGACGGAGACCCAGTACTTC. Residues: CASSGDSSRTETQYF.

This clone has only one observation. This chain links TRBV15 with TRBJ1-5, with 10 nucleotides matching TRBD1. V gave up 4 bases and J gave up 7 bases; unmatched junction bases: 4. From germline, CDR1 is LNHNV and CDR2 YYDKDF (reference sequence). This CDR3 contains 14 residues. The CDR3 DNA sequence: TGTGCCACCAGCAACTTGGGACAGGGGCAGCCCCAGCATTTT. This sequence encodes CATSNLGQGQPQHF.

The chain carries TRBV18 and TRBJ1-1; 7 bases fit TRBD1. The CDR3 has 20 amino acids. Germline values: CDR1 KGHSH, CDR2 LQKENI. V shed 4 bases and J 4 bases; nucleotides not matched to a gene: 24. This chain's CDR3 is CASSRRASGTAIGGLTEAFF. The CDR3 nucleotides read TGTGCCAGCTCACGTCGAGCGTCCGGGACAGCAATCGGTGGGCTCACTGAAGCTTTCTTT. The full variable domain, in which reference TRBV18 and TRBJ1-1 provide the parts outside the CDR3, is NAGVMQNPRHLVRRRGQEARLRCSPMKGHSHVYWYRQLPEEGLKFMVYLQKENIIDESGMPKERFSAEFPKEGPSILRIQQVVRGDSAAYFCASSRRASGTAIGGLTEAFFGQGTRLTVV.

This rearrangement joins TRBV29-1 to TRBJ1-5, with D perhaps TRBD1 (6 bases). The V and J ends lost 5 bases and 6 bases respectively, with 14 bases between them. The CDR3 has 13 amino acids. Germline V gives CDR1 SQVTM, CDR2 ANQGSEA. The CDR3 region is CSVSGTKGQPQHF. The CDR3 bases are TGCAGCGTTTCCGGGACAAAGGGTCAGCCCCAGCATTTT.